Presented here are 7 T cell receptor beta chains from one specimen sequenced in a study of blood T cell repertoires in COVID-19 (dated by TCRdb to 2020 to 2021). Library preparation used the immunoSEQ multiplex PCR assay. Drawn from immuneACCESS, this table holds only the in-frame rearrangements with V and J called that TCRdb kept. Clones are partly lost; checked studies trace under half to an unresolved V gene and leave the rest unexplained. The sample profile shows about 69,000 clones; just under 80% of them were found once. Jointly, the top ten make up 47% of the sample. Sequencing was performed on peripheral blood. The receptors here all came from a human donor in a cohort sampled during active COVID-19.

The chain joins TRBV12-3 or TRBV12-4 to TRBJ1-2; 7 nucleotides match TRBD1. There are 12 residues in the CDR3. The V segment lost 8 bases and the J segment 4 bases; nucleotides outside the gene matches: 4. CDR3 in DNA: TGTGCCAGCCGACAGGGCTTCTATGGCTACACCTTC. Its translation is CASRQGFYGYTF.

With respect to this clone: A junction boundary mismatches the germline segment, possibly from a read error. V is TRBV3-1 (or the pseudogene TRBV3-2) and J is TRBJ2-1, with TRBD2 matching 8 bases. The CDR3 has 14 amino acids. Per germline, CDR1 LGHDT and CDR2 YNNKEL (reference sequence). This chain's CDR3 is CASSQDGPAGERFF. The CDR3 DNA sequence: TGTGCCAGCAGCCAAGACGGTCCAGCGGGGGAGCGGTTCTTC.

The V call is TRBV10-2, the J call TRBJ2-1, with 9 bases identical to TRBD2. J was trimmed by 6 bases and V by 4 bases; bases with no gene match: 4. The CDR3 is 14 amino acids. Germline values: CDR1 WSHSY, CDR2 SAAADI. CDR3 bases: TGCGCCAGCAGTGTGGCGGGGGGGGGCAATGAGCAGTTCTTC. Its translation is CASSVAGGGNEQFF.

The chain carries TRBV5-1 and TRBJ1-1, with 8 bases that match TRBD1. Trimming cost V 5 bases and J 0 bases; bases outside gene matches: 15. From germline, CDR1 is SGHRS and CDR2 YFSETQ. This CDR3 contains 18 residues. CDR3 nucleotide sequence: TGCGCCAGCAGTCCAGGGTTAGGACAGGGAACTATGAACACTGAAGCTTTCTTT. This sequence encodes CASSPGLGQGTMNTEAFF.

The rearrangement links TRBV5-1 to TRBJ1-1, with TRBD1 matching over 7 bases. With V trimmed by 3 bases and J by 1 base, 6 bases remained unmatched. CDR1 is SGHRS, CDR2 YFSETQ, per germline. CDR3 length equals 15 residues. For the CDR3, the DNA is TGCGCCAGCAGCTCCGAAGGGGGCACGAACACTGAAGCTTTCTTT. The encoded protein is CASSSEGGTNTEAFF.

This clone was seen many times. The rearrangement uses TRBV25-1 and TRBJ1-5; weak D call: TRBD1 (5 bases). V lost 3 bases to trimming and J lost 1 base, with 16 bases between them. The CDR3 totals 17 residues. Germline V gene sequence: CDR1 MGHDK, CDR2 SYGVNS. CDR3: CASSEGSGVVSNQPQHF. The CDR3 DNA reads as TGTGCCAGCAGTGAGGGGTCGGGGGTTGTCAGCAATCAGCCCCAGCATTTT.

The CDR3 loop reads CASRSGLIRETQYF. The CDR3 DNA follows: TGTGCCAGCAGAAGCGGATTGATCAGGGAGACCCAGTACTTC. The rearrangement joins TRBV7-9 to TRBJ2-5; tentative D call: TRBD2 (5 bases). V lost 6 bases and J 5 bases, leaving 16 bases between the germline ends. The CDR3 totals 14 residues. Germline loops: CDR1 SEHNR, CDR2 FQNEAQ (reference sequence).